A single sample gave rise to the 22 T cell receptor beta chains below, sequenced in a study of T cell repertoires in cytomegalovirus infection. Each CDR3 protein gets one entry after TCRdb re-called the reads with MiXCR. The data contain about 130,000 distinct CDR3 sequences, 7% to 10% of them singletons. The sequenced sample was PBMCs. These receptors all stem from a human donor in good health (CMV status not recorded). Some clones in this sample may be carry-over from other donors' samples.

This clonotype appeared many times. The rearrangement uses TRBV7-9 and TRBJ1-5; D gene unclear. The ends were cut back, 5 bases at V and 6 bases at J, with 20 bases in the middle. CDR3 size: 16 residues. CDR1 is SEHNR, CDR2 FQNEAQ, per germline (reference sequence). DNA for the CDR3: TGTGCCAGCAGCCCCACGGACCGACTCCCCAGTCAGCCCCAGCATTTT. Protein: CASSPTDRLPSQPQHF. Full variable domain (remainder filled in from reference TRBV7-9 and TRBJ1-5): DTGVSQNPRHKITKRGQNVTFRCDPISEHNRLYWYRQTLGQGPEFLTYFQNEAQLEKSRLLSDRFSAERPKGSFSTLEIQRTEQGDSAMYLCASSPTDRLPSQPQHFGDGTRLSIL.

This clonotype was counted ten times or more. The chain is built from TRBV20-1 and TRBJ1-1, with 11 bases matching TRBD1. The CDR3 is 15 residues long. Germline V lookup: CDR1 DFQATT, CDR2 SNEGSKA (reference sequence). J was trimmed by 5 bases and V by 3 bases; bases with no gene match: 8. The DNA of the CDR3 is TGCAGTGCTAGTGGGACAGGGGGATCGAGTACTGAAGCTTTCTTT. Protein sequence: CSASGTGGSSTEAFF.

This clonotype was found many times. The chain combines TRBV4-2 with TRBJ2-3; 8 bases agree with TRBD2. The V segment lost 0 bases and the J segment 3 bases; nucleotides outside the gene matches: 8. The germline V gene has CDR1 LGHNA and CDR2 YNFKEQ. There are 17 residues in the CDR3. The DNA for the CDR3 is TGTGCCAGCAGCCAAGAGGTGGGGACTAGAGGGACAGATACGCAGTATTTT. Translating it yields CASSQEVGTRGTDTQYF.

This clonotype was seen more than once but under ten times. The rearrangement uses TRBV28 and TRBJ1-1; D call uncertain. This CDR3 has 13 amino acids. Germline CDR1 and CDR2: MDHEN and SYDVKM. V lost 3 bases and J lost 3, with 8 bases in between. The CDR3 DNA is TGTGCCAGCAGTTTGGCCGATTACACTGAAGCTTTCTTT. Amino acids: CASSLADYTEAFF.

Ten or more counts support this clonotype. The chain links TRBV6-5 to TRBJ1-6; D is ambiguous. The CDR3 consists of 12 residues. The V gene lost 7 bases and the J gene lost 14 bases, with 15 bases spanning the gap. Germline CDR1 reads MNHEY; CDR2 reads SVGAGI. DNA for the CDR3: TGTGCCAGCACGCCTCAAGGCGGAACCCTCCACTTT. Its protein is CASTPQGGTLHF.

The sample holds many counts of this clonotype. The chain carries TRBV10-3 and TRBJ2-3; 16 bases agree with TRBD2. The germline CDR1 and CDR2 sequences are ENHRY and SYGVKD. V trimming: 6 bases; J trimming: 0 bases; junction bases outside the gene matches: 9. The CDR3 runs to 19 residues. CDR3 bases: TGTGCCATCAGGGAAGGGACTAGCGGGGGGGCAAGAAGCACAGATACGCAGTATTTT. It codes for CAIREGTSGGARSTDTQYF.

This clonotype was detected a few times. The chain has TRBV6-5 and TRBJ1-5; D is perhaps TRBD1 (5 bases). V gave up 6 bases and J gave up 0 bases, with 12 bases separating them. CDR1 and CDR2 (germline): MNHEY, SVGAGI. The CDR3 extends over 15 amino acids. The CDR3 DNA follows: TGTGCCAGCAGCACTCTCAGGGATAGCAATCAGCCCCAGCATTTT. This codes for CASSTLRDSNQPQHF.

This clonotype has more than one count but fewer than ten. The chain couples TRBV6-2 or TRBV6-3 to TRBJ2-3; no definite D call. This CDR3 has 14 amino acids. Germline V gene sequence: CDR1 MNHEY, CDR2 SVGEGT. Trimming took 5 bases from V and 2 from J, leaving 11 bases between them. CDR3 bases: TGTGCCAGCAGTCGCGCGTCTACCACAGATACGCAGTATTTT. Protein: CASSRASTTDTQYF.

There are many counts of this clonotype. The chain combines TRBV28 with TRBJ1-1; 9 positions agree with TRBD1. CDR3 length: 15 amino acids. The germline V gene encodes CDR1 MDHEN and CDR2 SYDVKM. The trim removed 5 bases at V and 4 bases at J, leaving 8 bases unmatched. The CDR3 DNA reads TGTGCCAGCAGTACAGGGGGCTCGCGAAGCACTGAAGCTTTCTTT. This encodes CASSTGGSRSTEAFF.

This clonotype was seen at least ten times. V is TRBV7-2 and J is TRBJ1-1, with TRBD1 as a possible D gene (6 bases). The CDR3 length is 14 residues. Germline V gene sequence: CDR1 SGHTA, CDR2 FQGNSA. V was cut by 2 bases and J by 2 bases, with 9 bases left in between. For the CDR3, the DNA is TGTGCCAGCAGCTTAATAGGGGGTAACACTGAAGCTTTCTTT. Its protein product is CASSLIGGNTEAFF.

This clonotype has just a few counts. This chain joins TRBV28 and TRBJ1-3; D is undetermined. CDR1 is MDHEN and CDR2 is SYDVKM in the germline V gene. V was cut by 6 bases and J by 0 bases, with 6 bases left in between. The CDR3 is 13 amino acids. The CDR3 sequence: CASRLTSGNTIYF. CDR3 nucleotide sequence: TGTGCCAGCAGGCTCACCTCTGGAAACACCATATATTTT.

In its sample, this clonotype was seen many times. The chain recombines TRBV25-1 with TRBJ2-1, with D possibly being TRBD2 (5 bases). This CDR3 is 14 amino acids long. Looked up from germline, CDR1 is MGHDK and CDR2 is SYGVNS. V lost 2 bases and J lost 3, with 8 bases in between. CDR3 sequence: CASSEDYFYNEQFF. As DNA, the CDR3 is TGTGCCAGCAGTGAAGACTATTTCTACAATGAGCAGTTCTTC.

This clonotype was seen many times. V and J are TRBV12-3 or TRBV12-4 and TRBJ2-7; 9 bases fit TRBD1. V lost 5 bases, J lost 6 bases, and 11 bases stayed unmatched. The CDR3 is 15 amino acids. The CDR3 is CASSPTWGQGLEQYF. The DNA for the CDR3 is TGTGCCAGCAGTCCAACTTGGGGACAGGGCCTCGAGCAGTACTTC.

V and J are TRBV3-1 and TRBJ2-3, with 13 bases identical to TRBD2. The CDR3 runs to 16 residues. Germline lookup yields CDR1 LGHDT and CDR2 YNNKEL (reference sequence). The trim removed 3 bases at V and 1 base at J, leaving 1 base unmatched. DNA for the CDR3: TGTGCCAGCAGCCATGGGACTAGCGGGGGCACAGATACGCAGTATTTT. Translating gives CASSHGTSGGTDTQYF.

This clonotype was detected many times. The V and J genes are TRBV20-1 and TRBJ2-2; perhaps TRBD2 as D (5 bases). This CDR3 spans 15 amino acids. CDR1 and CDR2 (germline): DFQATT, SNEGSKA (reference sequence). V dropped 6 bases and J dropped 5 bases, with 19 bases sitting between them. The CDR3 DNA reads TGCAGTGCCATCCTACCGTCCGGGAATACCGGGGAGCTGTTTTTT. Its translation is CSAILPSGNTGELFF.

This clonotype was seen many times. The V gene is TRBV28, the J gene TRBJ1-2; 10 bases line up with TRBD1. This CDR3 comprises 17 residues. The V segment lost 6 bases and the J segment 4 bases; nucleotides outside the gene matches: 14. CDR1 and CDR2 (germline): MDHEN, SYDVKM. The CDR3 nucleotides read TGTGCCAGCAGCCCTGTCCCGGGACAGGGGTATGCCTATGGCTACACCTTC. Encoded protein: CASSPVPGQGYAYGYTF.

As DNA, the CDR3 is TGTGCCAGCAGTGACGGGGCTAACTATGGCTACACCTTC. This sequence encodes CASSDGANYGYTF. The gene calls are TRBV2 and TRBJ1-2, with D unclear. V dropped 3 bases and J dropped 0 bases, with 5 bases sitting between them. The CDR3 runs to 13 residues. CDR1 is SNHLY and CDR2 is FYNNEI in the germline V gene.

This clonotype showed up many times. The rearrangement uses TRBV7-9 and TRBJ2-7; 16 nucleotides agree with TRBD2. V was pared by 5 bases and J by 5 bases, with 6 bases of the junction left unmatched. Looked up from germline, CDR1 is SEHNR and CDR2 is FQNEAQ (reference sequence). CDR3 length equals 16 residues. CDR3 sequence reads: CASSTGLAGGLNEQYF. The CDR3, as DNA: TGTGCCAGCAGCACGGGACTAGCGGGGGGGCTTAACGAGCAGTACTTC.

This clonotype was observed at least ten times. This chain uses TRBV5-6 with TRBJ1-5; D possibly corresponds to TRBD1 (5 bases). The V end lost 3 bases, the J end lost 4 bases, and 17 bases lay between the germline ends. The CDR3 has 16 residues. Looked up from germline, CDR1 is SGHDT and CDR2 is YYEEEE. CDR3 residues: CASSYWGAGWNQPQHF. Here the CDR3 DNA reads TGTGCCAGCAGCTATTGGGGTGCAGGGTGGAATCAGCCCCAGCATTTT.

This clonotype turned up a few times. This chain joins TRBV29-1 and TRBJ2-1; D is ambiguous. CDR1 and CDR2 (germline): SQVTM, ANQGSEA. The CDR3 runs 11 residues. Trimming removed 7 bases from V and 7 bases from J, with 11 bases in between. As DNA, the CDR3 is TGCAGCGCCTACCAAGGGAATGAGCAGTTCTTC. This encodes CSAYQGNEQFF.

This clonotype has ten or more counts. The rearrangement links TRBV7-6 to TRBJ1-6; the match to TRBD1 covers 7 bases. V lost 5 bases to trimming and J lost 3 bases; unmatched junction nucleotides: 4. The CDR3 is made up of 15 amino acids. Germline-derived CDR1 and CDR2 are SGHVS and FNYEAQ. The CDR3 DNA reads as TGTGCCAGCAGCACGGGACAGATCTATAATTCACCCCTCCACTTT. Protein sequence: CASSTGQIYNSPLHF.

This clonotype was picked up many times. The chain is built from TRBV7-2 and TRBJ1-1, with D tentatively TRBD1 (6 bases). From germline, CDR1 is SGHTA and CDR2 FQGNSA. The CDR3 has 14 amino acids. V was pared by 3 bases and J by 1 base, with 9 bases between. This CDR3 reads CASSFDRWNTEAFF. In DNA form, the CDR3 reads TGTGCCAGCAGCTTCGACAGGTGGAACACTGAAGCTTTCTTT.